These 5 T cell receptor beta chains originate from one sample sequenced in a study of cytomegalovirus exposure and HLA in healthy donors. PCR involved 60 Vbeta and 13 Jbeta primers. The data were produced by immunoSEQ multiplex PCR, yet TCRdb's version contains in-frame clones alone and is incomplete. The sample yields roughly 110,000 clones, roughly 82% seen once. The sample consisted of PBMCs. The source is a young man in good health and CMV-seropositive.

The chain is built from TRBV12-5 and TRBJ2-3, with TRBD1 identical over 7 bases. The germline V gene has CDR1 LGHNT and CDR2 FRNRAP. The CDR3 contains 13 residues. The V segment lost 6 bases and the J segment 4 bases; nucleotides outside the gene matches: 4. The CDR3 DNA reads as TGTGCTAGTGGACTCGACAGGGCAGATACGCAGTATTTT. Amino acids: CASGLDRADTQYF. Variable domain in full (rest from reference TRBV12-5 and TRBJ2-3): DARVTQTPRHKVTEMGQEVTMRCQPILGHNTVFWYRQTMMQGLELLAYFRNRAPLDDSGMPKDRFSAEMPDATLATLKIQPSEPRDSAVYFCASGLDRADTQYFGPGTRLTVL.

This chain links TRBV5-4 with TRBJ1-1; a possible D gene is TRBD1 (5 bases). The CDR3 spans 15 residues. V dropped 4 bases and J dropped 2 bases, with 15 bases sitting between them. Germline V gene sequence: CDR1 SGHNT, CDR2 YYREEE (reference sequence). The CDR3 here is CASSERWGVNTEAFF. The CDR3 coding sequence is TGTGCCAGCAGCGAAAGATGGGGGGTCAACACTGAAGCTTTCTTT.

This chain connects TRBV5-1 to TRBJ1-2, with unresolved D. Trimming took 4 bases from V and 6 from J, leaving 19 bases between them. This CDR3 comprises 15 residues. Germline V CDR1 and CDR2: SGHRS, YFSETQ. DNA for the CDR3: TGCGCCAGCAGCCCCGAAGGGCAACTAGCGCATGGCTACACCTTC. It encodes CASSPEGQLAHGYTF.

This chain links TRBV7-8 with TRBJ1-1; 9 bases match TRBD1. The ends lost 8 bases at V and 2 bases at J; junction bases unmatched: 6. CDR3 length: 14 residues. Per germline, CDR1 SGHVS and CDR2 FQNEAQ. The chain's CDR3 is CASYGTGLNTEAFF. The CDR3 DNA follows: TGTGCCAGCTACGGGACAGGGCTAAACACTGAAGCTTTCTTT.

This clone occurred a few times. V is TRBV5-5 and J is TRBJ1-2; 7 nucleotides align to TRBD1. Germline V gene lookup returns CDR1 SGHKS and CDR2 YYEKEE (reference sequence). J was trimmed by 8 bases and V by 3 bases; bases with no gene match: 7. The CDR3 has 13 residues. This chain's CDR3 is CASSSSTGAGYTF. In nucleotides, the CDR3 is TGTGCCAGCAGCTCAAGCACAGGGGCCGGCTACACCTTC.